This entry lists 23 T cell receptor beta chains sequenced from one sample in a study of blood T cell repertoires in COVID-19. The table came from immunoSEQ multiplex PCR; TCRdb's copy has only in-frame clones and leaves some out. The sample holds roughly 120,000 clones; over 65% are singletons and the top ten take about 2.2%. The sequenced sample was peripheral blood. The source is a man aged 30 to 45 with acute or convalescent COVID-19.

V and J are TRBV3-1 (or the pseudogene TRBV3-2) and TRBJ2-7; 7 positions match TRBD1. Germline loops: CDR1 LGHDT, CDR2 YNNKEL (reference sequence). V lost 5 bases, J lost 0 bases, and 10 bases stayed unmatched. The CDR3 is 16 amino acids. The CDR3, as DNA: TGTGCCAGCAGCTTTACCCGGACAGGTGCCTCCTACGAGCAGTACTTC. It codes for CASSFTRTGASYEQYF.

This rearrangement joins TRBV5-8 to TRBJ1-2; 8 positions match TRBD1. This CDR3 comprises 14 residues. The V segment lost 0 bases and the J segment 4 bases; nucleotides outside the gene matches: 2. Germline V lookup: CDR1 SGHTS, CDR2 YDEGEE. The CDR3 spells CASSLDRGTYGYTF. CDR3 coding DNA: TGTGCCAGCAGCTTGGACAGGGGGACCTATGGCTACACCTTC.

The rearrangement links TRBV5-1 to TRBJ2-3; 7 bases align to TRBD1. V lost 0 bases to trimming and J lost 4 bases; unmatched junction nucleotides: 5. The CDR3 sequence is 15 residues long. Per germline, CDR1 SGHRS and CDR2 YFSETQ. The DNA for the CDR3 is TGCGCCAGCAGCTTGGACAGGGGAAATGCAGATACGCAGTATTTT. The encoded protein is CASSLDRGNADTQYF.

This chain connects TRBV5-8 to TRBJ2-5; the D is unclear. Germline CDR1 and CDR2: SGHTS and YDEGEE. Trimming took 2 bases from V and 4 from J, leaving 18 bases between them. This CDR3 is built from 16 residues. The CDR3 loop reads CASSFGTRPRGETQYF. As DNA, the CDR3 is TGTGCCAGCAGCTTTGGAACGAGGCCCAGAGGAGAGACCCAGTACTTC.

The chain uses TRBV7-2 and TRBJ1-6, with a possible D match to TRBD1 (6 bases). Deletions cut 1 base from V and 7 bases from J, with 14 bases between. Germline V gene data show CDR1 as SGHTA and CDR2 as FQGNSA. The CDR3 has 16 amino acids. CDR3 loop: CASSLEQGVWNSPLHF. Here the CDR3 DNA reads TGTGCCAGCAGCTTAGAACAGGGCGTGTGGAATTCACCCCTCCACTTT.

V usage is TRBV10-3 and J usage is TRBJ1-4; maybe TRBD1 (6 bases). V dropped 7 bases and J dropped 8 bases, with 14 bases sitting between them. The CDR3 is made up of 13 amino acids. Germline CDR1 ENHRY, CDR2 SYGVKD. CDR3 protein: CAIKDSLGEKLFF. The DNA of the CDR3 is TGTGCCATCAAGGACAGCCTGGGGGAAAAACTGTTTTTT.

This sequence joins TRBV4-2 and TRBJ1-6, with D possibly TRBD1 on 6 matching bases. Germline assignment: CDR1 LGHNA and CDR2 YNFKEQ. The CDR3 sequence is 15 residues long. The V end lost 0 bases, the J end lost 6 bases, and 9 bases lay between the germline ends. The CDR3 sequence is CASSQDSGVNSPLHF. CDR3 nucleotide sequence: TGTGCCAGCAGCCAAGATTCAGGGGTTAATTCACCCCTCCACTTT.

This clone appeared a few times. V gene TRBV4-1 combines with J gene TRBJ1-5; D is perhaps TRBD1 (5 bases). V lost 4 bases and J 3 bases, leaving 16 bases between the germline ends. This CDR3 comprises 16 residues. Germline lookup yields CDR1 MGHRA and CDR2 YSYEKL. The chain's CDR3 is CASSLVAGKDNQPQHF. As DNA, the CDR3 is TGCGCCAGCAGCCTCGTAGCAGGGAAGGACAATCAGCCCCAGCATTTT.

This rearrangement joins TRBV4-1 to TRBJ2-5; 7 nucleotides align to TRBD1. With V trimmed by 2 bases and J by 2 bases, 5 bases remained unmatched. The CDR3 length is 15 residues. Germline lookup yields CDR1 MGHRA and CDR2 YSYEKL. CDR3 sequence reads: CASSQPGTVQETQYF. The CDR3 DNA is TGCGCCAGCAGCCAACCAGGGACAGTGCAAGAGACCCAGTACTTC.

The rearrangement uses TRBV11-2 and TRBJ2-6; weak D call: TRBD1 (6 bases). Germline lookup yields CDR1 SGHAT and CDR2 FQNNGV. Trimming left V 2 bases short and J 0 bases short, with 11 bases between. The CDR3 has 17 residues. CDR3 DNA sequence: TGTGCCAGCAGCTTAACAGGGTTGGGCTCTGGGGCCAACGTCCTGACTTTC. It codes for CASSLTGLGSGANVLTF.

The V call is TRBV7-2, the J call TRBJ1-3; weak D call: TRBD1 (5 bases). The V gene's germline CDR1 is SGHTA and CDR2 FQGNSA. The CDR3 covers 16 residues. V dropped 3 bases and J dropped 0 bases, with 12 bases sitting between them. The CDR3 DNA reads TGTGCCAGCAGCTTGCAGGGTTGGGACTCTGGAAACACCATATATTTT. Translation: CASSLQGWDSGNTIYF. Filled out from reference TRBV7-2 and TRBJ1-3, the complete variable domain reads GAGVSQSPSNKVTEKGKDVELRCDPISGHTALYWYRQSLGQGLEFLIYFQGNSAPDKSGLPSDRFSAERTGGSVSTLTIQRTQQEDSAVYLCASSLQGWDSGNTIYFGEGSWLTVV.

A few counts support this clone. The rearrangement links TRBV30 to TRBJ1-2, with TRBD1 matching over 7 bases. The germline V gene has CDR1 GTSNPN and CDR2 SVGIG (reference sequence). The CDR3 sequence is 13 residues long. After removal of 1 base from V and 7 bases from J, the junction contained 6 bases not matched to a gene. The CDR3 loop is CAWSATHRGGYTF. The CDR3 DNA reads TGTGCCTGGAGTGCCACCCACAGGGGTGGCTACACCTTC.

The CDR3 nucleotides read TGCGCCAGCAGCAAGACACTAGCGGGAGGGCCGGGAGATACGCAGTATTTT. This encodes CASSKTLAGGPGDTQYF. The chain combines TRBV5-1 with TRBJ2-3; 13 bases align to TRBD2. The V gene's germline CDR1 is SGHRS and CDR2 YFSETQ. This CDR3 has 17 amino acids. With 4 bases clipped from V and 5 bases from J, the junction kept 10 bases outside the gene matches.

This clone has only a few counts. The chain uses TRBV7-6 and TRBJ2-1; 11 bases map to TRBD2. Losses at the gene ends were 3 bases for V and 3 bases for J; bases not matched to a gene: 1. Germline V gene data show CDR1 as SGHVS and CDR2 as FNYEAQ. The CDR3 has 15 residues. The CDR3: CASSLGLADYNEQFF. CDR3 bases: TGTGCCAGCAGCTTGGGACTAGCGGACTACAATGAGCAGTTCTTC.

The chain employs TRBV7-9 and TRBJ2-1, with 10 positions matching TRBD2. This CDR3 has 15 residues. The ends lost 5 bases at V and 2 bases at J; junction bases unmatched: 3. CDR1 is SEHNR, CDR2 FQNEAQ, per germline (reference sequence). CDR3 sequence: CASSRLAGAYNEQFF. In DNA, the CDR3 is TGTGCCAGCAGCCGACTAGCGGGCGCCTACAATGAGCAGTTCTTC.

The chain employs TRBV9 and TRBJ1-2; TRBD1 might be the D (5 bases). Per germline, CDR1 SGDLS and CDR2 YYNGEE. Deletions cut 3 bases from V and 4 bases from J, with 16 bases between. This CDR3 is 15 amino acids long. CDR3 amino acids: CASSAPGGGSYGYTF. Written as DNA, the CDR3 is TGTGCCAGCAGCGCACCCGGCGGGGGAAGCTATGGCTACACCTTC.

The V call is TRBV7-8, the J call TRBJ2-2; 9 bases fit TRBD2. Germline V gene sequence: CDR1 SGHVS, CDR2 FQNEAQ. Losses at the gene ends were 0 bases for V and 0 bases for J; bases not matched to a gene: 11. The length of the CDR3 is 20 residues. The CDR3 nucleotides are TGTGCCAGCAGCTTAGCGCATGCGGGAGGGGCCCCCGCGAACACCGGGGAGCTGTTTTTT. It is translated as CASSLAHAGGAPANTGELFF.

The J gene is TRBJ1-1, the V gene TRBV10-3; 7 bases line up with TRBD1. From germline, CDR1 is ENHRY and CDR2 SYGVKD. The CDR3 contains 15 residues. The V and J ends lost 4 bases and 1 base, in that order; junction bases with no gene match: 6. The CDR3 DNA sequence: TGTGCCATCAGTGGCCCCGGGACAGCGAACACTGAAGCTTTCTTT. This encodes CAISGPGTANTEAFF.

This clone came up once. Here the CDR3 reads CASSTRLATRTDTQYF. CDR3 nucleotides: TGTGCCAGCAGCACCCGTCTAGCGACGAGGACAGATACGCAGTATTTT. J is TRBJ2-3 and V is TRBV14; D might be TRBD2 (6 bases). The CDR3 loop spans 16 amino acids. Trimming left V 5 bases short and J 3 bases short, with 18 bases between. The V gene's germline CDR1 is SGHDN and CDR2 FVKESK.

The chain has TRBV10-3 and TRBJ1-3, with 8 bases fitting TRBD1. J was trimmed by 2 bases and V by 6 bases; bases with no gene match: 3. Germline V gene sequence: CDR1 ENHRY, CDR2 SYGVKD. The CDR3 spans 14 residues. This CDR3 reads CAIRLTGAGNTIYF. The CDR3 DNA reads as TGTGCCATCAGGCTGACAGGGGCTGGAAACACCATATATTTT.

Here the CDR3 reads CASTGQETYEQYF. CDR3 bases: TGTGCCAGTACCGGACAGGAGACCTACGAGCAGTACTTC. The J gene is TRBJ2-7, the V gene TRBV11-2, with TRBD1 matching over 7 bases. V was clipped by 9 bases and J by 2 bases; unmatched bases: 7. Germline V CDR1 and CDR2: SGHAT, FQNNGV. The CDR3 has 13 amino acids.

The DNA of the CDR3 is TGTGCCAGCAGCTCCGACAGGGCGGGGGAAGCTTTCTTT. Encoded protein: CASSSDRAGEAFF. The chain joins TRBV5-4 to TRBJ1-1, with 7 bases lining up with TRBD1. The J segment lost 8 bases and the V segment lost 3 bases, leaving 7 bases of the junction unmatched. Germline V gives CDR1 SGHNT, CDR2 YYREEE (reference sequence). This CDR3 contains 13 residues.

The chain carries TRBV27 and TRBJ1-1, with D maybe TRBD1 (5 bases). This CDR3 has 16 residues. Germline V gives CDR1 MNHEY, CDR2 SMNVEV (reference sequence). V lost 5 bases, J lost 1 base, and 17 bases lay in between. The CDR3 DNA reads TGTGCCAGCAGTCCTCCCCCGGCAGGGTGGAACACTGAAGCTTTCTTT. Translated: CASSPPPAGWNTEAFF.